The source of this T cell receptor (beta chain) is a study of shared clonotypes between healthy human individuals. The assay was immunoSEQ multiplex PCR, and TCRdb's table has in-frame clones only and misses some. The sample carries fewer than 600,000 clones, 75% to 85% recorded once. The CDR3 loop spans 14 amino acids. V gave up 4 bases and J gave up 2 bases, with 12 bases separating them. Looked up from germline, CDR1 is LGHNA and CDR2 is YNFKEQ. Sequenced input: PBMCs. V and J are TRBV4-2 and TRBJ2-7, with D possibly TRBD1 on 6 matching bases. The source is a woman aged 40 to 50 in good health. Some clones in this sample may be carry-over from other donors' samples. CDR3 residues: CASSREDRTYEQYF. In DNA form, the CDR3 reads TGTGCCAGCAGCCGCGAGGACAGAACCTACGAGCAGTACTTC.